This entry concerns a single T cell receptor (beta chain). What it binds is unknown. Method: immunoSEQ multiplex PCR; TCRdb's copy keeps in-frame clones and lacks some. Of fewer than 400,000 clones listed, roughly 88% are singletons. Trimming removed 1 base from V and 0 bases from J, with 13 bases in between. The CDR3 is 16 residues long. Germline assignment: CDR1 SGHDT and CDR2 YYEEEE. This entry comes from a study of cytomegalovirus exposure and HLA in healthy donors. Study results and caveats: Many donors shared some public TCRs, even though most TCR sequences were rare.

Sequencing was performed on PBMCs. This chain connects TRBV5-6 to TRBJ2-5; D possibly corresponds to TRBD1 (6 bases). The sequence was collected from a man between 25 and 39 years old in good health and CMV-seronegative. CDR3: CASSLLGALYQETQYF. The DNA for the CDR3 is TGTGCCAGCAGCTTGTTGGGGGCGTTGTACCAAGAGACCCAGTACTTC.